The clone carrying this T cell receptor beta chain has a handful of counts. The CDR3 spans 13 residues. The V and J ends lost 3 bases and 4 bases, in that order; junction bases with no gene match: 2. The germline gives CDR1 DFQATT, CDR2 SNEGSKA (reference sequence). The entry originates in a study of Graves' ophthalmopathy and Graves' hyperthyroidism. Study context: Prior to any treatment, peripheral blood was collected at the time of initial diagnosis.

Amplified TCR beta CDR3 regions were obtained using RNA transcripts as template. First-round RT-PCR used HTBI primers; second-round multiplex PCR followed. TCRdb reanalysed the multiplex PCR reads using MiXCR and keeps one entry per CDR3 protein. The table shows 260,000 or so distinct CDR3 sequences, with 45% occurring only once. The chain recombines TRBV20-1 with TRBJ2-7; 11 bases align to TRBD1. Sample: peripheral blood. The clonotype comes from an adult man with Graves' ophthalmopathy. CDR3 residues: CSASGQGAYEQYF. In DNA form, the CDR3 reads TGCAGTGCTAGTGGACAGGGGGCTTACGAGCAGTACTTC.